This is a list of T cell receptor beta chains from one sample in a study of T cell repertoires in cytomegalovirus infection. Each CDR3 protein gets one entry after TCRdb re-called the reads with MiXCR. Of 740,000 or so distinct CDR3 sequences listed, less than 40% are singletons. Material: PBMCs. All receptors derive from a human donor in good health (CMV status not recorded). Some clones in this sample may be carry-over from other donors' samples. Both conserved end residues are part of each CDR3. A D gene is named only where the DNA matches it firmly. Not all rows give a size; the values are once, few, many and, for expanded clones, a class.

CDR3nt | CDR3aa | j_gene | len | abundance | d_gene | v_gene
TGTGCCAGCAGTTTCGCGTCTTCAGATCAGCCCCAGCATTTT | CASSFASSDQPQHF | TRBJ1-5 | 14 | few | - | TRBV12-3/TRBV12-4
TGTGCCAGAAGTTTGCGGGCGGTCTATGGCTACACCTTC | CARSLRAVYGYTF | TRBJ1-2 | 13 | - | - | TRBV28
TGCAGTGCTAGAACGACTCTGGCCTACGAGCAGTACTTC | CSARTTLAYEQYF | TRBJ2-7 | 13 | few | - | TRBV20-1
TGTGCCAGCAGCTACGGAGTTAACTATGGCTACACCTTC | CASSYGVNYGYTF | TRBJ1-2 | 13 | many | - | TRBV7-2
TGCAGTACGACTAGCGGGAGTTACAATGAGCAGTTCTTC | CSTTSGSYNEQFF | TRBJ2-1 | 13 | few | TRBD2 | TRBV20-1
TGTGCCAGCAGCCAAGGAGGCGGGCGCAGCTACAATGAGCAGTTCTTC | CASSQGGGRSYNEQFF | TRBJ2-1 | 16 | - | - | TRBV14
TGTGCCAGCCGGAGGACTAGCGGGGGGACAGGCACCGGGGAGCTGTTTTTT | CASRRTSGGTGTGELFF | TRBJ2-2 | 17 | - | TRBD2 | TRBV6-4
TGTGCCAGCAGCCGCGTTGGGACGACCCAAGAGACCCAGTACTTC | CASSRVGTTQETQYF | TRBJ2-5 | 15 | - | - | TRBV4-2
TGTGCCAGCAGTTACGGGGACAACAATGAGCATTTCTTC | CASSYGDNNEHFF | TRBJ2-1 | 13 | - | - | TRBV6-5
TGTGCCACCAGTGCCCTAAGGCGACAGGGTAGCACCGGGGAGCTGTTTTTT | CATSALRRQGSTGELFF | TRBJ2-2 | 17 | - | TRBD1 | TRBV24-1
TGCAGCGTTCGGGACAGCCATAACTATGGCTACACCTTC | CSVRDSHNYGYTF | TRBJ1-2 | 13 | - | TRBD1 | TRBV29-1
TGTGCCAGCAGCCGCGAGGTCCGTTCGGGAAAACAGTTTTTT | CASSREVRSGKQFF | TRBJ1-4 | 14 | - | - | TRBV7-9
TGTGCCAGCAGCTGGGCTCGACAGGGGCTGAATAGCAATCAGCCCCAGCATTTT | CASSWARQGLNSNQPQHF | TRBJ1-5 | 18 | few | TRBD1 | TRBV7-2
TGTGCCAGCAGCCAAGAACACAGAAATAATTCACCCCTCCACTTT | CASSQEHRNNSPLHF | TRBJ1-6 | 15 | - | - | TRBV3-1
TGTGCCATCAGTGGCTCCGCCGGGACAGGGCCGAACACTGAAGCTTTCTTT | CAISGSAGTGPNTEAFF | TRBJ1-1 | 17 | few | TRBD1 | TRBV10-3
TGTGCCAGCAGCCAAGGGACGATGAGGTACGAGCAGTACTTC | CASSQGTMRYEQYF | TRBJ2-7 | 14 | - | - | TRBV7-9
TGTGCCATCAGTGGAGGACAGGAAAATTCACCCCTCCACTTT | CAISGGQENSPLHF | TRBJ1-6 | 14 | many | TRBD1 | TRBV10-3
TGCAGCGTTGCGCAGTACCAAGAGACCCAGTACTTC | CSVAQYQETQYF | TRBJ2-5 | 12 | - | - | TRBV29-1
TGTGCCAGCAGCTTGCAGGCTGAAGCTTTCTTT | CASSLQAEAFF | TRBJ1-1 | 11 | - | - | TRBV7-2
TGTGCCAGCAGTTTATCGGTGCAGTCGTCCGCTTTCTTT | CASSLSVQSSAFF | TRBJ1-1 | 13 | few | - | TRBV28
TGTGCCAGCAGCCAACAATCCGGACGGGGCATGAACACTGAAGCTTTCTTT | CASSQQSGRGMNTEAFF | TRBJ1-1 | 17 | few | - | TRBV7-3
TGTGCCCGCAGTCTCCAACAGGGGACAGATACGCAGTATTTT | CARSLQQGTDTQYF | TRBJ2-3 | 14 | - | TRBD1 | TRBV6-5
TGCGCCAGCGGTCCGGGACTAGCGGACAATGAGCAGTTCTTC | CASGPGLADNEQFF | TRBJ2-1 | 14 | - | TRBD2 | TRBV5-1
TGCGCCAGCAGCCAAGAACCCGGGGGGCAGACCCAGTACTTC | CASSQEPGGQTQYF | TRBJ2-5 | 14 | - | - | TRBV4-1
TGTGCCACCAAAGGACGCAGGGGGCCTCGGGATGAGCAGTTCTTC | CATKGRRGPRDEQFF | TRBJ2-1 | 15 | few | TRBD1 | TRBV24-1
TGTGCCAGCAGACTCCGGGACTTTTCCGGGGAGCTGTTTTTT | CASRLRDFSGELFF | TRBJ2-2 | 14 | - | - | TRBV25-1
TGTGCCAGCAGCCAGACAGGGGGCGAATCCAAAAACATTCAGTACTTC | CASSQTGGESKNIQYF | TRBJ2-4 | 16 | few | TRBD1 | TRBV7-6
TGTGCCATCACCGGGGGCGACTATGGCTACACCTTC | CAITGGDYGYTF | TRBJ1-2 | 12 | - | - | TRBV10-3
TGCGCCAGCAGCCAAGAGGGACGAGGGGGCGATCAGCCCCAGCATTTT | CASSQEGRGGDQPQHF | TRBJ1-5 | 16 | - | TRBD1 | TRBV4-1
TGCAGTGTGGGGACTAGCGGGAGGAATGAGCAGTTCTTC | CSVGTSGRNEQFF | TRBJ2-1 | 13 | few | TRBD2 | TRBV20-1
TGCGCCAGCAGCCCCAGGACAGGCCAGGGTTCACCCCTCCACTTT | CASSPRTGQGSPLHF | TRBJ1-6 | 15 | few | TRBD1 | TRBV5-1
TGTGCCAGCCGTGCGCGGGAGAGTACGCAGTATTTT | CASRARESTQYF | TRBJ2-3 | 12 | - | TRBD2 | TRBV6-5
TGTGCCAGCAGTCGGACAGGGCCTTATCAGCCCCAGCATTTT | CASSRTGPYQPQHF | TRBJ1-5 | 14 | few | TRBD1 | TRBV25-1
TGTGCCAGCAGTGAGGAGACAGGGGTACCTTATTCACCCCTCCACTTT | CASSEETGVPYSPLHF | TRBJ1-6 | 16 | few | TRBD1 | TRBV12-3/TRBV12-4
TGTGCCAGCAGTTTGGGAATTGAAGCTTTCTTT | CASSLGIEAFF | TRBJ1-1 | 11 | many | - | TRBV12-3/TRBV12-4
TGTGCCAGCCCTGGGTTACGAATCGAGCAGTACTTC | CASPGLRIEQYF | TRBJ2-7 | 12 | - | - | TRBV6-9
TGCGCCAGCAGTCAATCGTCACAGGGCGGGAATGAGCAGTTCTTC | CASSQSSQGGNEQFF | TRBJ2-1 | 15 | - | - | TRBV23-1
TGTGCCAGTAGACTGGACGGATCCATCTATGGCTACACCTTC | CASRLDGSIYGYTF | TRBJ1-2 | 14 | few | - | TRBV19
TGTGCCAGCAGTTTAAATCAGGGTCATTATGGCTACACCTTC | CASSLNQGHYGYTF | TRBJ1-2 | 14 | - | - | TRBV27
TGTGCCAGCAGCTTCGGCGGGAATGGTCCGCAGTATTTT | CASSFGGNGPQYF | TRBJ2-3 | 13 | - | - | TRBV7-2
TGTGCCAGCAGCTCCATAGGGGGTTCACCCCTCCACTTT | CASSSIGGSPLHF | TRBJ1-6 | 13 | many | - | TRBV7-2
TGTGCCGCAGCACCACAGGGGGGCCCCCTTGAAGCTTTCTTT | CAAAPQGGPLEAFF | TRBJ1-1 | 14 | - | TRBD1 | TRBV28
TGTGCCAGTAGGGACAGAACTGGCAATGAGCAGTTCTTC | CASRDRTGNEQFF | TRBJ2-1 | 13 | - | - | TRBV19
TGTGCCAGCAGGGGGTGGGGGGGCGGCGAGACCCAGTACTTC | CASRGWGGGETQYF | TRBJ2-5 | 14 | - | - | TRBV19
TGTGCCAGCAGCTTGGCGGCCGTGGATGGCTACACCTTC | CASSLAAVDGYTF | TRBJ1-2 | 13 | once | - | TRBV5-5
TGTGCCAGCAGCTTGGTTGGCCATCGTGGTTCACCCCTCCACTTT | CASSLVGHRGSPLHF | TRBJ1-6 | 15 | - | - | TRBV5-5
TGTGCCAGCAGTTACTTCGGGACTAGCGCCCAAGAGACCCAGTACTTC | CASSYFGTSAQETQYF | TRBJ2-5 | 16 | - | TRBD2 | TRBV6-5
TGTGCCATCAGTGAGTCGAGACAGGGGAATTATCAGCCCCAGCATTTT | CAISESRQGNYQPQHF | TRBJ1-5 | 16 | few | TRBD1 | TRBV10-3
TGTGCCAGCACCCCAGGGCACAATCAGCCCCAGCATTTT | CASTPGHNQPQHF | TRBJ1-5 | 13 | - | - | TRBV6-6
TGTGCCAGCAGACCCCATTACACTGAAGATTTCTTT | CASRPHYTEDFF | TRBJ1-1 | 12 | - | - | TRBV7-6
TGTGCCAGTAGTATGGGTGGGACCCAGTACTTC | CASSMGGTQYF | TRBJ2-5 | 11 | few | - | TRBV19
TGTGCCAGCAGTTTATGGTCTAGCGGGAGGGAAGAGACCCAGTACTTC | CASSLWSSGREETQYF | TRBJ2-5 | 16 | - | TRBD2 | TRBV28